This T cell receptor (beta chain) emerged from a study of identical twins. Findings and limits, study-wide: Fewer insertions were carried by abundant cord blood beta clonotypes, but none was seen in memory repertoires.

MiXCR was run by TCRdb on the 5' RACE reads, yielding one entry per CDR3 protein. The table has over 600,000 distinct CDR3 sequences, 20% to 25% seen once. Concerning this clonotype: Its antigen is unidentified.

CDR3 length: 20 amino acids. V lost 3 bases to trimming and J lost 2 bases; unmatched junction nucleotides: 18. This sample was shared with a second study, whose subject was T cells expressing NK-cell markers. That source reports: Seven of the eight sequenced donors were HCMV-seropositive; one was seronegative. Topping the CD3+CD56-NKG2C+ fraction as well were these clonotypes, in a few donors.

This rearrangement joins TRBV12-3 or TRBV12-4 to TRBJ2-3, with 9 positions matching TRBD2. Sequencing was carried out using PBMCs. This clonotype originated in a woman between 18 and 30 years old in good health. Written as DNA, the CDR3 is TGTGCCAGCAGTTTCGTGTCTAGCGGGGATTTCTGGGGGAACACAGATACGCAGTATTTT. It yields the protein CASSFVSSGDFWGNTDTQYF.